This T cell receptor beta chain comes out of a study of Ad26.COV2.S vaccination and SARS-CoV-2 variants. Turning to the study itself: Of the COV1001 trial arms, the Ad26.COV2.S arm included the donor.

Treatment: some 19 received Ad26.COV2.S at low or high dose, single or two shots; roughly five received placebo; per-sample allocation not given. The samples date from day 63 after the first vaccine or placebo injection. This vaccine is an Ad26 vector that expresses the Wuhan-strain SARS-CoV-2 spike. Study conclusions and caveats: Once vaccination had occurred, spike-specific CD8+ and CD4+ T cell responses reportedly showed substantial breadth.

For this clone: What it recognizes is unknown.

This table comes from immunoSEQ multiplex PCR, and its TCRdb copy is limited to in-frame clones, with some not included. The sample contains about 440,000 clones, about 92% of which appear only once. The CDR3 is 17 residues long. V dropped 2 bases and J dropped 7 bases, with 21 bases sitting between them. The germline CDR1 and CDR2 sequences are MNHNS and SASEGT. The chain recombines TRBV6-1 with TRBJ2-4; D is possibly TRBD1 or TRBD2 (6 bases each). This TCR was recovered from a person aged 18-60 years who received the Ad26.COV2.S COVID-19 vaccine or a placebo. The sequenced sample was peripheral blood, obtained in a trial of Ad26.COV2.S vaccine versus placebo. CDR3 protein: CASSEKGRSGGGNIQYF. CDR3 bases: TGTGCCAGCAGTGAAAAAGGAAGGAGCGGAGGGGGGAACATTCAGTACTTC.